This entry lists 17 T cell receptor beta chains sequenced from one sample in a study of early T cells in non-severe SARS-CoV-2 infection. One entry per CDR3 protein, called by TCRdb with MiXCR from the 5' RACE reads. Of fewer than 85,000 distinct CDR3 sequences listed, about 16% are singletons. Material: whole blood. These receptors were obtained from an adult who was a healthcare worker with PCR-confirmed SARS-CoV-2 infection or an uninfected control (not recorded which).

This clonotype has more than one count but fewer than ten. The V call is TRBV11-3, the J call TRBJ2-1, with D tentatively TRBD2 (6 bases). Germline V CDR1 and CDR2: SGHNT, YENEEA. V was trimmed by 2 bases and J by 7 bases, leaving 15 bases between them. The CDR3 has 15 amino acids. This CDR3 reads CASSLLLASVNEQFF. Written as DNA, the CDR3 is TGTGCCAGCAGCTTACTACTAGCCAGTGTGAATGAGCAGTTCTTC.

This clonotype has just a few counts. One end of the junction is discordant with germline, which a read error may explain. This chain connects TRBV11-1 to TRBJ2-5, with D hard to call. The CDR3 is made up of 12 amino acids. Looked up from germline, CDR1 is SGHAT and CDR2 is FQDESV (reference sequence). Here the CDR3 reads CASTFSSEIQYF. CDR3 DNA: TGTGCCAGCACCTTTTCATCGGAGATCCAGTACTTC.

The chain joins TRBV5-1 to TRBJ2-1; a weak D match, TRBD2 (6 bases). Germline CDR1 and CDR2: SGHRS and YFSETQ. Trimming stripped 4 bases from V and 6 bases from J, with 23 bases between. The CDR3 spans 17 residues. The chain's CDR3 is CASSQTPTSAALNEQFF. The CDR3 DNA sequence: TGCGCCAGCAGCCAGACCCCGACTAGTGCCGCTCTCAATGAGCAGTTCTTC.

DNA of the CDR3: TGCAGTGCTACAGTGGTTTCAGGCGGACAGCCCCAGCATTTT. Translation gives CSATVVSGGQPQHF. V usage is TRBV20-1 and J usage is TRBJ1-5; D remains unclear. The CDR3 is 14 residues long. Germline V gene data show CDR1 as DFQATT and CDR2 as SNEGSKA (reference sequence). V was cut by 4 bases and J by 7 bases, with 17 bases left in between.

This clonotype appeared a few times. The V and J genes are TRBV4-1 and TRBJ2-2, with 7 bases aligning to TRBD2. Germline lookup yields CDR1 MGHRA and CDR2 YSYEKL. With V trimmed by 3 bases and J by 3 bases, 4 bases remained unmatched. The CDR3 totals 15 residues. CDR3 DNA sequence: TGCGCCAGCAGCCAGGGTGCGGGGGACACCGGGGAGCTGTTTTTT. Translating gives CASSQGAGDTGELFF.

This clonotype has a handful of counts. This chain joins TRBV6-4 and TRBJ2-2; D possibly uses TRBD1 or TRBD2 (5 bases each). The germline V and J ends were trimmed by 6 bases and 4 bases, with 12 bases remaining between them. Germline-derived CDR1 and CDR2 are MRHNA and SNTAGT. The CDR3 totals 14 residues. The CDR3, as DNA: TGTGCCAGCAGCAGCGAGGGGTCCACCGGGGAGCTGTTTTTT. Translation gives CASSSEGSTGELFF.

This clonotype was counted ten times or more. The rearrangement joins TRBV10-1 to TRBJ1-1; the D is unclear. Germline lookup yields CDR1 WNHNN and CDR2 SYGVQD (reference sequence). Between the trimmed V and J ends, which lost 6 bases and 4 bases, there was a span of 12 bases. The CDR3 is 13 residues long. CDR3 coding DNA: TGCGCCAGCAGACAGTCGAGAAGCACTGAAGCTTTCTTT. It yields the protein CASRQSRSTEAFF.

This clonotype occurred a few times. The chain uses TRBV7-9 and TRBJ1-2, with 7 bases fitting TRBD1. Unmatched junction bases numbered 14, after V lost 5 bases and J lost 8 bases. Germline assignment: CDR1 SEHNR and CDR2 FQNEAQ (reference sequence). The CDR3 contains 15 residues. The chain's CDR3 is CASSHITGDRRGYTF. CDR3 DNA: TGTGCCAGCAGCCATATAACAGGGGACCGTCGGGGCTACACCTTC.

V is TRBV18 and J is TRBJ1-2; a weak D match, TRBD1 (6 bases). V was pared by 3 bases and J by 0 bases, with 14 bases between. This CDR3 is built from 16 residues. Germline CDR1 is KGHSH and CDR2 is LQKENI. The CDR3 reads CASSPTGTKANYGYTF. In DNA, the CDR3 is TGTGCCAGCTCACCCACCGGGACAAAAGCTAACTATGGCTACACCTTC.

The V and J genes are TRBV18 and TRBJ1-1; TRBD1 might be the D (6 bases). Trimming left V 3 bases short and J 3 bases short, with 17 bases between. CDR3 length equals 16 residues. The germline V gene has CDR1 KGHSH and CDR2 LQKENI. CDR3 region: CASSPLGREGDTEAFF. CDR3 bases: TGTGCCAGCTCACCCCTAGGGAGGGAGGGGGACACTGAAGCTTTCTTT. Full variable domain (missing parts from reference TRBV18 and TRBJ1-1): NAGVMQNPRHLVRRRGQEARLRCSPMKGHSHVYWYRQLPEEGLKFMVYLQKENIIDESGMPKERFSAEFPKEGPSILRIQQVVRGDSAAYFCASSPLGREGDTEAFFGQGTRLTVV.

The V and J genes are TRBV12-3 or TRBV12-4 and TRBJ1-3; no clear D. The CDR3 has 15 amino acids. V was pared by 6 bases and J by 1 base, with 13 bases between. CDR3 residues: CASSPLGGSGNTIYF. For the CDR3, the DNA is TGTGCCAGCAGCCCTCTTGGTGGGTCTGGAAACACCATATATTTT.

The CDR3 loop reads CASSVRHTYEQYF. DNA of the CDR3: TGTGCCAGCAGTGTCCGACATACCTACGAGCAGTACTTC. The genes are TRBV6-1 and TRBJ2-7, with D hard to call. Germline assignment: CDR1 MNHNS and CDR2 SASEGT. This CDR3 region has 13 residues. V was shortened by 4 bases and J by 2 bases, with 9 bases between the two germline ends.

This clonotype was seen a few times. The J gene is TRBJ2-1, the V gene TRBV29-1; TRBD2 matches at 12 bases. V trimming: 2 bases; J trimming: 9 bases; junction bases outside the gene matches: 11. CDR1 and CDR2 (germline): SQVTM, ANQGSEA. The CDR3 loop spans 16 amino acids. In DNA form, the CDR3 reads TGCAGCGTTGAATTGGCTAGCGGGAGGGCCGGTCGTGAGCAGTTCTTC. The encoded protein is CSVELASGRAGREQFF.

This rearrangement joins TRBV5-1 to TRBJ2-7; D may be TRBD1 (5 bases). V was clipped by 1 base and J by 5 bases, with 10 bases between them. The CDR3 has 13 residues. Germline-derived CDR1 and CDR2 are SGHRS and YFSETQ. This chain's CDR3 is CASSLLGQDEQYF. In nucleotides, the CDR3 is TGCGCCAGCAGCTTGCTGGGGCAGGACGAGCAGTACTTC.

This clonotype showed up just a few times. J is TRBJ1-3 and V is TRBV7-2, with D tentatively TRBD1 (6 bases). Germline V gene sequence: CDR1 SGHTA, CDR2 FQGNSA. The V end lost 0 bases, the J end lost 4 bases, and 13 bases lay between the germline ends. The CDR3 is 16 residues long. Here the CDR3 DNA reads TGTGCCAGCAGCTTAGCCCCCGGGGGGACAGGAAACACCATATATTTT. Translating it yields CASSLAPGGTGNTIYF.

As regards this clonotype: It may be a read error: a sequence one base away is much more abundant. V is TRBV4-2 and J is TRBJ1-5; the D gene is possibly TRBD1 (6 bases). CDR1 is LGHNA and CDR2 is YNFKEQ in the germline V gene. There are 15 residues in the CDR3. The DNA of the CDR3 is TGTACCAGCAGCCAAGGGGTCAGGGGCGATCAGCCCCAGCATTTT. Translated, it gives CTSSQGVRGDQPQHF.

This chain uses TRBV18 with TRBJ1-1; D might be TRBD1 (6 bases). Trimming shortened V by 3 bases and J by 1 base, and 12 bases separated the two germline ends. The CDR3 length is 15 residues. The germline CDR1 and CDR2 sequences are KGHSH and LQKENI. The CDR3 here is CASSPAGARNTEAFF. CDR3 DNA sequence: TGTGCCAGCTCACCGGCAGGGGCTAGGAACACTGAAGCTTTCTTT.